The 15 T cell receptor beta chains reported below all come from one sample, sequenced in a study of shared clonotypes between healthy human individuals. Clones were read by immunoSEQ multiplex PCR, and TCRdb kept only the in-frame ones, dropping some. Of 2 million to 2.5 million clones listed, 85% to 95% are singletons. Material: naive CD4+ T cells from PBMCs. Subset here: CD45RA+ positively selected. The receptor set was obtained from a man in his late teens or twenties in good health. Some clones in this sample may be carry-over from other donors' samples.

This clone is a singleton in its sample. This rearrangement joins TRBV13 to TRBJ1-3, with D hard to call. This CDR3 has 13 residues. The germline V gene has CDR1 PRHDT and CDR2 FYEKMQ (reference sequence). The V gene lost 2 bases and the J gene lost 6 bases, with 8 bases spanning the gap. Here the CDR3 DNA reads TGTGCCAGCAGCTTACGGGTTGCAAACACCATATATTTT. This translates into CASSLRVANTIYF.

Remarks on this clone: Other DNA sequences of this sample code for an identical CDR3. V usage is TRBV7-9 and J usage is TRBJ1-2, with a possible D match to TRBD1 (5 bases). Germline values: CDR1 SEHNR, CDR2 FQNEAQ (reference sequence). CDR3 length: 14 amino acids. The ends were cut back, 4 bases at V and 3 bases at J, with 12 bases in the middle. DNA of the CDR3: TGTGCCAGCAGCTCAGGGACGGGGGACTATGGCTACACCTTC. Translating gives CASSSGTGDYGYTF.

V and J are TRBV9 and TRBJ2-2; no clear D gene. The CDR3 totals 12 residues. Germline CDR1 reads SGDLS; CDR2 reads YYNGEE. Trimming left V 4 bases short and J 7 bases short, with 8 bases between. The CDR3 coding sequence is TGTGCCAGCAGCTACTCAAACGGGGAGCTGTTTTTT. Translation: CASSYSNGELFF. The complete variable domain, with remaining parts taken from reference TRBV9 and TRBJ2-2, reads DSGVTQTPKHLITATGQRVTLRCSPRSGDLSVYWYQQSLDQGLQFLIQYYNGEERAKGNILERFSAQQFPDLHSELNLSSLELGDSALYFCASSYSNGELFFGEGSRLTVL.

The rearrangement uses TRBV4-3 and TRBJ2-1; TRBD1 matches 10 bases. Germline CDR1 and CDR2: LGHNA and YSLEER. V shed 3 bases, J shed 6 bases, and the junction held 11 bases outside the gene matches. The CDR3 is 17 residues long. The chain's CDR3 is CASSQGMRDRGGNEQFF. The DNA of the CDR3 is TGCGCCAGCAGCCAGGGAATGAGGGACAGGGGAGGCAATGAGCAGTTCTTC.

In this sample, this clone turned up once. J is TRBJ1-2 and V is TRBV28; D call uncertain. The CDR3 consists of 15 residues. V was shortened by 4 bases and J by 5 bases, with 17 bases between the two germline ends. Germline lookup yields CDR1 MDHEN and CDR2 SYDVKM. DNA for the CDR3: TGTGCCAGCAGTTCCCCCCCCGACGCGACATATGGCTACACCTTC. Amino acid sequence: CASSSPPDATYGYTF.

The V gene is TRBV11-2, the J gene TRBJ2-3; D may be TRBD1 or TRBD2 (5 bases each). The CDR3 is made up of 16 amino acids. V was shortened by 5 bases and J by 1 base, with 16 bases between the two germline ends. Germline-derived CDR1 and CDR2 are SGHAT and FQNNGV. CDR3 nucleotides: TGTGCCAGCAGCATTGGGGACCTGTGGGGCACAGATACGCAGTATTTT. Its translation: CASSIGDLWGTDTQYF.

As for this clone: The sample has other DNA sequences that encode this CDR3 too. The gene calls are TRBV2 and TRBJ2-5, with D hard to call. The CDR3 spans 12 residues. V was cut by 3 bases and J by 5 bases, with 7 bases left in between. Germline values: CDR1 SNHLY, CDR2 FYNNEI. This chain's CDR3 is CASSETRETQYF. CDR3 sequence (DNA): TGTGCCAGCAGTGAGACACGCGAGACCCAGTACTTC. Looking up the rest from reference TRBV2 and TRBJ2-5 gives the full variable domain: EPEVTQTPSHQVTQMGQEVILRCVPISNHLYFYWYRQILGQKVEFLVSFYNNEISEKSEIFDDQFSVERPDGSNFTLKIRSTKLEDSAMYFCASSETRETQYFGPGTRLLVL.

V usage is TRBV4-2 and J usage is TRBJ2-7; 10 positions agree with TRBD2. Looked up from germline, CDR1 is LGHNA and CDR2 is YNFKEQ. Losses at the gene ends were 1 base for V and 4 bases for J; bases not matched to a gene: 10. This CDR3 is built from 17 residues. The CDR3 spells CASSQAVLAGFGYEQYF. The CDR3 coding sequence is TGTGCCAGCAGCCAAGCCGTACTAGCGGGATTTGGTTACGAGCAGTACTTC.

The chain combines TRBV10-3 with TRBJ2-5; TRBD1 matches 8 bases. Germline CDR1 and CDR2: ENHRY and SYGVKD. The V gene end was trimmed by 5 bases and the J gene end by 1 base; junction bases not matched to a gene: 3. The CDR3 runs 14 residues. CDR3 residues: CAISLGTGQETQYF. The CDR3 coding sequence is TGTGCCATCAGTCTAGGGACAGGCCAAGAGACCCAGTACTTC.

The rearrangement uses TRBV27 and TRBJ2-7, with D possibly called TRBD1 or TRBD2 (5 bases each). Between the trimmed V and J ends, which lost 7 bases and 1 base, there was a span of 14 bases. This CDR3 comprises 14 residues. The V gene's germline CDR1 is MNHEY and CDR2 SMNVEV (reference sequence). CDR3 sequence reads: CASTPWGGSYEQYF. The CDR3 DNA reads TGTGCCAGCACCCCATGGGGCGGGTCCTACGAGCAGTACTTC.

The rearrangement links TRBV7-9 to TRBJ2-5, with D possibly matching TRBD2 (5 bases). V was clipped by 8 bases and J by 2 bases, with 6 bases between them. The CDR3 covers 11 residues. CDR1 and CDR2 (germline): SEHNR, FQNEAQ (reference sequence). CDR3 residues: CASGGQETQYF. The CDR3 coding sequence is TGTGCCAGCGGAGGACAAGAGACCCAGTACTTC.

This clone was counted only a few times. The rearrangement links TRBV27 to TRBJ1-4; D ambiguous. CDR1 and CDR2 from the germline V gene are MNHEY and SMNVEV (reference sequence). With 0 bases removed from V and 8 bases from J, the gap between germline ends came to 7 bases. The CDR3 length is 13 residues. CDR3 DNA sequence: TGTGCCAGCAGTTTATCGAGGGCAGAAAAACTGTTTTTT. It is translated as CASSLSRAEKLFF.

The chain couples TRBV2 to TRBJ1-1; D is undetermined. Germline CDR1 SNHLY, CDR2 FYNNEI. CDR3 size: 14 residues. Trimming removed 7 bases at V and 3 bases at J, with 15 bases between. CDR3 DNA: TGTGCCAGCACCCTACGCGGCGATTACACTGAAGCTTTCTTT. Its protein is CASTLRGDYTEAFF.

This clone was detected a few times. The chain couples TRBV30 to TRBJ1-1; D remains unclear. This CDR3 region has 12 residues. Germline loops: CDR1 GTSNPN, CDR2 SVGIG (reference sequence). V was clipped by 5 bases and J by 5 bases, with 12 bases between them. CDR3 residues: CAWQPWRTEAFF. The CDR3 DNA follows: TGTGCCTGGCAACCATGGAGGACTGAAGCTTTCTTT.

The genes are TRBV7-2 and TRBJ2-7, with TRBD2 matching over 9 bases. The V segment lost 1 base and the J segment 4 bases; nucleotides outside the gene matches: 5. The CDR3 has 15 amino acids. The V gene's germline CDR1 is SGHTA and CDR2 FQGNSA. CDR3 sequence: CASSLGVSGRYEQYF. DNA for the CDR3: TGTGCCAGCAGCTTAGGGGTTAGCGGGAGATACGAGCAGTACTTC.